These 5 T cell receptor beta chains were all obtained from the same sample, sequenced in a study of OX40 agonist ivuxolimab in advanced cancers. The data were produced by immunoSEQ multiplex PCR, yet TCRdb's version contains in-frame clones alone and is incomplete. This table holds about 20,000 clones, around 80% found once. The source material was CD4+ or CD8+ T cells sorted from blood, sampled in a trial of the OX40 agonist ivuxolimab. The source is an adult with an advanced solid tumor such as melanoma, head and neck, liver or kidney cancer.

The V call is TRBV5-4, the J call TRBJ2-7; D remains ambiguous. Germline assignment: CDR1 SGHNT and CDR2 YYREEE (reference sequence). This CDR3 is 13 amino acids long. The V gene lost 4 bases and the J gene lost 3 bases, with 11 bases spanning the gap. The CDR3 nucleotides read TGTGCCAGCAGCACTGGAAAGGACTACGAGCAGTACTTC. Encoded protein: CASSTGKDYEQYF. The whole variable domain, filled in from reference TRBV5-4 and TRBJ2-7, reads ETGVTQSPTHLIKTRGQQVTLRCSSQSGHNTVSWYQQALGQGPQFIFQYYREEENGRGNFPPRFSGLQFPNYSSELNVNALELDDSALYLCASSTGKDYEQYFGPGTRLTVT.

The CDR3 sequence is CASSPSPGGSYEQYF. Here the CDR3 DNA reads TGTGCCAGCAGCCCCTCTCCGGGGGGATCCTACGAGCAGTACTTC. This chain connects TRBV4-2 to TRBJ2-7; TRBD2 matches at 7 bases. CDR1 LGHNA and CDR2 YNFKEQ come from the germline V gene. The CDR3 extends over 15 amino acids. The V and J ends lost 4 bases and 1 base, in that order; junction bases with no gene match: 7.

This chain links TRBV19 with TRBJ1-2, with D perhaps matching TRBD1 (6 bases). V was clipped by 4 bases and J by 5 bases, with 11 bases between them. CDR3 length: 13 amino acids. Germline V CDR1 and CDR2: LNHDA, SQIVND (reference sequence). The CDR3 DNA sequence: TGTGCCAGTAGTACTACGGACAGTTATGGCTACACCTTC. Protein: CASSTTDSYGYTF.

Note on this clone: This specimen includes other DNA sequences encoding the same CDR3. The J gene is TRBJ2-7, the V gene TRBV18; 7 positions match TRBD2. Trimming cost V 3 bases and J 1 base; bases outside gene matches: 0. The CDR3 length is 13 residues. Germline loops: CDR1 KGHSH, CDR2 LQKENI. The DNA for the CDR3 is TGTGCCAGCTCACCCGGGAGGTCCTACGAGCAGTACTTC. Translated: CASSPGRSYEQYF.

In its sample, this clone was seen once. This chain joins TRBV19 and TRBJ2-3; a possible D gene is TRBD2 (6 bases). Germline CDR1 LNHDA, CDR2 SQIVND (reference sequence). Deletions cut 5 bases from V and 5 bases from J, with 11 bases between. This CDR3 contains 13 residues. CDR3 DNA: TGTGCCAGTAGTGCCCTGGGGGGAGATACGCAGTATTTT. Its translation is CASSALGGDTQYF.